This T cell receptor (beta chain) was profiled in a study of T cells expressing NK-cell markers. Study-level information: There were seven HCMV-seropositive donors and one seronegative donor among the eight sequenced.

The study, taken as a whole, reports: The study found dominant NKG2C+ clonotypes at roughly 1.0-7.5% of CD8+ T cells in over five donors. The study found these clonotypes also leading the CD3+CD56-NKG2C+ fraction in a few donors.

cDNA encoding TCR beta was synthesized via 5'RACE template switching incorporating UMIs. After re-calling the 5' RACE reads, TCRdb lists one entry per CDR3 protein, DNA absent. The sample shows about 160,000 distinct CDR3 sequences, and around 20% sits with its ten largest clones. Germline CDR1 SEHNR, CDR2 FQNEAQ (reference sequence). This CDR3 is built from 15 residues. A word on this clonotype: The antigen is unknown.

Input material: blood T cells: a sorted CD56 or NKG2C T cell subset, CD4+ or CD8+ T cells, or bulk PBMC T cells (not recorded which). This receptor was taken from a man aged 18-69 years in good health. The chain couples TRBV7-9 to TRBJ1-1; TCRdb outputs TRBD1, but without DNA this stays unchecked. CDR3 sequence: CASSLRTGANTEAFF.